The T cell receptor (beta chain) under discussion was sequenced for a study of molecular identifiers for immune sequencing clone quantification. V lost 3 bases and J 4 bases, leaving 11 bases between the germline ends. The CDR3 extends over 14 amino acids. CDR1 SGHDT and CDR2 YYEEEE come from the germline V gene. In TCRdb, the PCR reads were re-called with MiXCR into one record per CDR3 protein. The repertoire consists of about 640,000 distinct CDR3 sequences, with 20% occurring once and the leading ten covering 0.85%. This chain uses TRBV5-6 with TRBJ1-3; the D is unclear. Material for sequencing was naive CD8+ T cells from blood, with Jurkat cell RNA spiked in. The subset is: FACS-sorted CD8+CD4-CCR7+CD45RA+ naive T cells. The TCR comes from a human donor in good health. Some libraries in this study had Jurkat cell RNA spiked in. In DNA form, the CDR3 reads TGTGCCAGCAGCTCGGAGGCGACCGGAAACACCATATATTTT. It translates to CASSSEATGNTIYF.